The 15 T cell receptor beta chains below were found in one sample sequenced in a study of technical replicates of blood from a handful of donors. Assay: immunoSEQ multiplex PCR; the TCRdb copy retains only in-frame clones and omits some. Of about 82,000 clones listed, approximately 96% were seen once; the top ten hold 0.37%. Input material: T cells isolated from PBMCs. These receptors came from a human donor in good health.

J is TRBJ1-2 and V is TRBV4-2; 8 bases line up with TRBD1. This CDR3 has 15 amino acids. The V gene's germline CDR1 is LGHNA and CDR2 YNFKEQ. Trimming at V came to 0 bases and at J to 8 bases, leaving 8 bases not matched to a gene. The CDR3: CASSQDRQGAQGYTF. CDR3 DNA: TGTGCCAGCAGCCAAGACCGGCAGGGGGCGCAAGGCTACACCTTC.

This clone was counted between two and nine times. This chain connects TRBV29-1 to TRBJ1-1; D not certain. The CDR3 has 13 residues. Germline values: CDR1 SQVTM, CDR2 ANQGSEA. Trimming shortened V by 4 bases and J by 0 bases, and 9 bases separated the two germline ends. CDR3 nucleotide sequence: TGCAGCGTTGTTACAGATTTGAACACTGAAGCTTTCTTT. It translates to CSVVTDLNTEAFF.

The rearrangement links TRBV19 to TRBJ1-5; a weak D match, TRBD1 (5 bases). The germline gives CDR1 LNHDA, CDR2 SQIVND (reference sequence). V was pared by 3 bases and J by 1 base, with 19 bases between. This CDR3 contains 18 residues. CDR3 DNA: TGTGCCAGTAGTATTCACTACCTACAGGTTAACAGCAATCAGCCCCAGCATTTT. Protein sequence: CASSIHYLQVNSNQPQHF.

This clone was counted once. The chain couples TRBV13 to TRBJ2-1; D possibly corresponds to TRBD1 (5 bases). Germline-derived CDR1 and CDR2 are PRHDT and FYEKMQ (reference sequence). Between the trimmed V and J ends, which lost 5 bases and 2 bases, there was a span of 13 bases. The CDR3 loop spans 15 amino acids. CDR3 DNA: TGTGCCAGCAGCGCTAGACAGACGACCTACAATGAGCAGTTCTTC. Translating gives CASSARQTTYNEQFF.

The chain uses TRBV9 and TRBJ2-3, with D perhaps matching TRBD2 (6 bases). The CDR3 has 17 residues. Germline lookup yields CDR1 SGDLS and CDR2 YYNGEE. V was pared by 3 bases and J by 7 bases, with 24 bases between. Written as DNA, the CDR3 is TGTGCCAGCAGCGGACTGTTTGTAGGCCAAAGCGGGTATACGCAGTATTTT. It yields the protein CASSGLFVGQSGYTQYF.

The J gene is TRBJ2-7, the V gene TRBV4-3; TRBD2 aligns across 8 bases. Germline CDR1 LGHNA, CDR2 YSLEER. V dropped 1 base and J dropped 6; count of bases not matched to a gene: 2. This CDR3 is 13 amino acids long. DNA of the CDR3: TGCGCCAGCAGCCAAGCCGGGACTAGCGAGCAGTACTTC. This translates into CASSQAGTSEQYF.

The chain uses TRBV7-2 and TRBJ1-2; D is uncertain. Germline V CDR1 and CDR2: SGHTA, FQGNSA. The CDR3 spans 12 residues. Trimming pared 1 base from V and 8 bases from J, leaving 8 bases between. The CDR3: CASSLDGRGYTF. CDR3 nucleotides: TGTGCCAGCAGCTTAGATGGCAGGGGCTACACCTTC.

V is TRBV27 and J is TRBJ2-1; the D is unclear. V shed 2 bases and J shed 4 bases, with 6 bases lying between them. CDR1 is MNHEY and CDR2 is SMNVEV in the germline V gene (reference sequence). The CDR3 has 13 amino acids. CDR3 nucleotide sequence: TGTGCCAGCAGTTTAGCACGGTACAATGAGCAGTTCTTC. Amino acids: CASSLARYNEQFF.

The chain recombines TRBV30 with TRBJ1-2; possible D gene TRBD1, 6 bases. V lost 5 bases and J lost 5, with 12 bases in between. Germline-derived CDR1 and CDR2 are GTSNPN and SVGIG (reference sequence). The CDR3 runs to 12 residues. The DNA for the CDR3 is TGTGCCTGGGTGGACAGCCTATATGGCTACACCTTC. It encodes CAWVDSLYGYTF.

This chain links TRBV4-1 with TRBJ1-1; 7 bases line up with TRBD1. The CDR3 is 15 amino acids. Germline CDR1 reads MGHRA; CDR2 reads YSYEKL. V dropped 2 bases and J dropped 4; count of bases not matched to a gene: 7. CDR3 nucleotide sequence: TGCGCCAGCAGCCAACTGACAGGGATCGGCACTGAAGCTTTCTTT. It yields the protein CASSQLTGIGTEAFF.

The chain joins TRBV27 to TRBJ2-1, with 9 bases aligning to TRBD2. Germline CDR1 is MNHEY and CDR2 is SMNVEV (reference sequence). Trimming took 6 bases from V and 1 from J; bases not matched to a gene: 7. This CDR3 region has 16 residues. CDR3: CASRSSGSISYNEQFF. The CDR3 region has the DNA TGTGCCAGCAGGAGTAGCGGGAGTATATCCTACAATGAGCAGTTCTTC.

This clone has just a few counts. The rearrangement joins TRBV5-1 to TRBJ2-4; 12 bases are shared with TRBD2. The CDR3 consists of 14 residues. Germline trimming cut 5 bases from V and 5 bases from J; bases unmatched to any gene: 2. CDR1 and CDR2 (germline): SGHRS, YFSETQ. The CDR3 DNA reads TGCGCCAGCAGACTAGCGGGAGGTCAAAACATTCAGTACTTC. It is translated as CASRLAGGQNIQYF.

V usage is TRBV29-1 and J usage is TRBJ1-4; D gene ambiguous. Germline V gene sequence: CDR1 SQVTM, CDR2 ANQGSEA. This CDR3 spans 13 amino acids. Trimming shortened V by 4 bases and J by 0 bases, and 6 bases separated the two germline ends. CDR3 coding DNA: TGCAGCGTTGTCAATCCAACTAATGAAAAACTGTTTTTT. Amino acid sequence: CSVVNPTNEKLFF.

The chain links TRBV25-1 to TRBJ1-2; TRBD1 aligns across 10 bases. Trimming cost V 3 bases and J 3 bases; bases outside gene matches: 7. The germline CDR1 and CDR2 sequences are MGHDK and SYGVNS. There are 16 residues in the CDR3. The DNA for the CDR3 is TGTGCCAGCAGTGATTTAGCCGGACAGGGGGACTATGGCTACACCTTC. The encoded protein is CASSDLAGQGDYGYTF.

The J gene is TRBJ1-2, the V gene TRBV5-6; 10 bases fit TRBD1. The trim removed 0 bases at V and 7 bases at J, leaving 9 bases unmatched. CDR1 is SGHDT, CDR2 YYEEEE, per germline. This CDR3 is 16 amino acids long. CDR3: CASSLGDRGRLTGYTF. The CDR3 bases are TGTGCCAGCAGCTTGGGCGACAGGGGGCGATTAACTGGCTACACCTTC.